This T cell receptor beta chain was observed in a study of metastatic and nonmetastatic thyroid tumors. The wider study: Malignant and benign thyroid patients had repertoires compared in peripheral blood and tumor or nodule tissue.

Findings and caveats of the study: It was reported that TCR beta diversity was significantly higher in malignant thyroid tumors than benign nodules, in blood and tumor.

Germline CDR1 is DFQATT and CDR2 is SNEGSKA (reference sequence). V gave up 0 bases and J gave up 7 bases; unmatched junction bases: 5. CDR3 length equals 15 residues. This clone has just one count. The antigen is undetermined. Under the authors' procedure: Building a distant-metastasis classifier for papillary thyroid cancer drew on CDR3 differences across clinicopathological groups. TCRdb ran MiXCR on the PCR reads. In this record, the V and J calls reflect TCRdb's handling and not the investigators' own analysis. This table has approximately 21,000 clones, 20% appearing once. There were no patients who had received any treatment before thyroid surgery.

The sequence came from a female donor with papillary thyroid cancer or a benign thyroid nodule (not recorded which). Some clones in this sample may be carry-over from other donors' samples. V and J are TRBV20-1 and TRBJ2-2; TRBD1 matches at 10 bases. Sequencing used blood. This CDR3 is CSAREDRGHGGELFF. As DNA, the CDR3 is TGCAGTGCTAGAGAAGACAGGGGGCATGGCGGGGAGCTGTTTTTT.